The 15 T cell receptor beta chains below were found in one sample sequenced in a study of shared clonotypes between healthy human individuals (dated by TCRdb to the early 2020s). Library generation was performed with the immunoSEQ multiplex PCR assay. This immuneACCESS table, as held by TCRdb, lists in-frame sequences with V and J called but not all clones. Of the missing ones, under half trace to an unresolved V gene in checked studies; the others have no known cause. This sample gives around 2.3 million clones in total; approximately 95% of them show up just once. The biggest ten clones account for roughly 0.13% of the sample. Sequences were obtained from naive CD4+ T cells sorted from blood. The cell subset or site label on this specimen signifies: CD45RA+ positively selected. These receptors all stem from a man between 18 and 35 years old in good health.

The chain uses TRBV9 and TRBJ2-7, with TRBD2 identical over 10 bases. Germline CDR1 is SGDLS and CDR2 is YYNGEE. This CDR3 has 16 amino acids. Unmatched junction bases numbered 8, after V lost 0 bases and J lost 5 bases. As DNA, the CDR3 is TGTGCCAGCAGCGTAGGGTTTAGCGGGGGGTTCCACGAGCAGTACTTC. This translates into CASSVGFSGGFHEQYF.

V usage is TRBV11-2 and J usage is TRBJ2-1; D is uncertain. The CDR3 extends over 12 amino acids. CDR1 is SGHAT, CDR2 FQNNGV, per germline. V was cut by 1 base and J by 11 bases, with 9 bases left in between. CDR3 sequence (DNA): TGTGCCAGCAGCTTAGGTCCGGGTCAGCAGTTCTTC. Protein sequence: CASSLGPGQQFF.

In the case of this clone: Other nucleotide sequences in the sample specify the same CDR3. The chain employs TRBV5-1 and TRBJ1-1; 10 nucleotides line up with TRBD1. This CDR3 has 16 amino acids. Germline assignment: CDR1 SGHRS and CDR2 YFSETQ. J was trimmed by 0 bases and V by 0 bases; bases with no gene match: 2. The CDR3 protein is CASSLGQGAMNTEAFF. The CDR3 DNA reads TGCGCCAGCAGCTTGGGACAGGGGGCTATGAACACTGAAGCTTTCTTT.

The V gene is TRBV12-5, the J gene TRBJ2-3, with 9 bases lining up with TRBD1. With 9 bases clipped from V and 4 bases from J, the junction kept 14 bases outside the gene matches. The CDR3 is made up of 16 amino acids. In germline, CDR1 is LGHNT, CDR2 FRNRAP. The CDR3 sequence: CASAPHLRQGADTQYF. CDR3 nucleotide sequence: TGTGCTAGCGCACCCCACCTTCGACAGGGGGCAGATACGCAGTATTTT. Full variable domain (remainder filled in from reference TRBV12-5 and TRBJ2-3): DARVTQTPRHKVTEMGQEVTMRCQPILGHNTVFWYRQTMMQGLELLAYFRNRAPLDDSGMPKDRFSAEMPDATLATLKIQPSEPRDSAVYFCASAPHLRQGADTQYFGPGTRLTVL.

The chain has TRBV18 and TRBJ1-5, with unresolved D. Germline-derived CDR1 and CDR2 are KGHSH and LQKENI. The ends were cut back, 3 bases at V and 6 bases at J, with 9 bases in the middle. CDR3 size: 13 residues. CDR3 protein: CASSPEISQPQHF. The CDR3 DNA reads as TGTGCCAGCTCACCGGAGATCAGTCAGCCCCAGCATTTT. The variable domain in full, with the rest retrieved from reference TRBV18 and TRBJ1-5, is NAGVMQNPRHLVRRRGQEARLRCSPMKGHSHVYWYRQLPEEGLKFMVYLQKENIIDESGMPKERFSAEFPKEGPSILRIQQVVRGDSAAYFCASSPEISQPQHFGDGTRLSIL.

This sequence joins TRBV12-5 and TRBJ1-1; 7 bases are shared with TRBD1. The CDR3 contains 14 residues. With V trimmed by 0 bases and J by 5 bases, 3 bases remained unmatched. Germline loops: CDR1 LGHNT, CDR2 FRNRAP. CDR3 residues: CASGLVNRGTEAFF. CDR3 in DNA: TGTGCTAGTGGTTTGGTAAACAGGGGTACTGAAGCTTTCTTT.

This chain joins TRBV30 and TRBJ2-5, with D tentatively TRBD1 (7 bases). V lost 0 bases and J lost 5, with 13 bases in between. Germline V lookup: CDR1 GTSNPN, CDR2 SVGIG (reference sequence). This CDR3 is built from 14 residues. The CDR3 spells CAWSVGGAGETQYF. The DNA for the CDR3 is TGTGCCTGGAGTGTAGGGGGCGCGGGGGAGACCCAGTACTTC.

Notes on this clone: This may be a read error, as it is one base from a much larger clone. Other DNA sequences in the sample encode the same CDR3. The rearrangement joins TRBV27 to TRBJ2-6; no clear D. V was clipped by 4 bases and J by 0 bases, with 1 base between them. This CDR3 is built from 13 residues. Germline CDR1 reads MNHEY; CDR2 reads SMNVEV (reference sequence). CDR3 nucleotides: TGTGCCAGCAGTTCCTCTGGGGCCAACGTCCTGACTTTC. This gives the protein CASSSSGANVLTF.

The V gene is TRBV28, the J gene TRBJ1-5, with D hard to call. The CDR3 extends over 13 amino acids. Deletions cut 6 bases from V and 5 bases from J, with 11 bases between. Germline V gives CDR1 MDHEN, CDR2 SYDVKM. The CDR3 reads CASSYLAYQPQHF. The CDR3 nucleotides are TGTGCCAGCAGCTACCTAGCGTATCAGCCCCAGCATTTT.

The genes are TRBV4-3 and TRBJ2-5; D is unclear. V shed 0 bases and J shed 5 bases, with 10 bases lying between them. Germline CDR1 and CDR2: LGHNA and YSLEER. CDR3 size: 14 residues. The CDR3 loop is CASSQDYNRETQYF. CDR3 nucleotide sequence: TGCGCCAGCAGCCAAGACTATAATCGGGAGACCCAGTACTTC.

The chain is built from TRBV7-9 and TRBJ1-4, with 7 bases fitting TRBD1. V lost 5 bases to trimming and J lost 8 bases; unmatched junction nucleotides: 8. The CDR3 spans 14 residues. Germline CDR1 SEHNR, CDR2 FQNEAQ (reference sequence). The CDR3 bases are TGTGCCAGCAGCCCGAGACAGGGAGGGGAAAAACTGTTTTTT. Protein sequence: CASSPRQGGEKLFF.

The chain joins TRBV6-6 to TRBJ1-1; 9 nucleotides line up with TRBD1. Trimming took 2 bases from V and 6 from J; bases not matched to a gene: 4. The CDR3 has 14 amino acids. Germline V gene lookup returns CDR1 MNHNY and CDR2 SVGAGI (reference sequence). The CDR3, as DNA: TGTGCCAGCAGTTACCAGGACAGGGGAGCTGAAGCTTTCTTT. The encoded protein is CASSYQDRGAEAFF.

V is TRBV19 and J is TRBJ2-7, with unresolved D. Per the germline V gene, CDR1 is LNHDA and CDR2 is SQIVND (reference sequence). V gave up 8 bases and J gave up 3 bases, with 17 bases separating them. This CDR3 is built from 14 residues. Here the CDR3 reads CASPPRQSYYEQYF. The CDR3, as DNA: TGTGCCAGTCCCCCCAGGCAGAGCTACTACGAGCAGTACTTC.

This clone was recorded once. V is TRBV19 and J is TRBJ2-7; 10 bases are shared with TRBD1. CDR3 length: 14 residues. CDR1 LNHDA and CDR2 SQIVND come from the germline V gene (reference sequence). The trim removed 8 bases at V and 4 bases at J, leaving 8 bases unmatched. CDR3 nucleotides: TGTGCCAGTGCTAGGGGACAGGGGTTATACGAGCAGTACTTC. Translated, it gives CASARGQGLYEQYF.

The rearrangement joins TRBV10-1 to TRBJ2-2, with D perhaps matching TRBD2 (6 bases). Per germline, CDR1 WNHNN and CDR2 SYGVQD (reference sequence). Trimming shortened V by 0 bases and J by 6 bases, and 8 bases separated the two germline ends. There are 14 residues in the CDR3. CDR3 DNA sequence: TGCGCCAGCAGTGAGTCCCCGGGGGCCGGGGAGCTGTTTTTT. The encoded protein is CASSESPGAGELFF.